The subject of this entry is one T cell receptor beta chain. The antigen is not known. The donors were members of the roughly 120-subject validation cohort (separate from the roughly 680-subject first cohort). TCRdb keeps only in-frame clones here, not all; method: immunoSEQ multiplex PCR. The table lists tens of thousands of clones, around 90% of them singletons, with 3.5% to 4% in the top ten. This sample was taken from a study of cytomegalovirus exposure and HLA in healthy donors. Broader study findings: Listed as cytomegalovirus-associated were 150 or so TCR beta chains. In vitro, a few CMV-associated chains proved specific for CMV antigens. That first-cohort TCR clusters tended to co-occur in the 95 to 150 validation repertoires was found in a later analysis.

V was pared by 3 bases and J by 4 bases, with 7 bases between. The CDR3 extends over 13 amino acids. Germline CDR1 and CDR2: SGHNT and YYREEE (reference sequence). The sequence came from a woman between 18 and 29 years old in good health and CMV-seropositive. J is TRBJ1-4 and V is TRBV5-4; D not resolved. The sample was PBMCs. The CDR3 region is CASSSGSNEKLFF. Here the CDR3 DNA reads TGTGCCAGCAGCTCGGGGAGTAATGAAAAACTGTTTTTT.